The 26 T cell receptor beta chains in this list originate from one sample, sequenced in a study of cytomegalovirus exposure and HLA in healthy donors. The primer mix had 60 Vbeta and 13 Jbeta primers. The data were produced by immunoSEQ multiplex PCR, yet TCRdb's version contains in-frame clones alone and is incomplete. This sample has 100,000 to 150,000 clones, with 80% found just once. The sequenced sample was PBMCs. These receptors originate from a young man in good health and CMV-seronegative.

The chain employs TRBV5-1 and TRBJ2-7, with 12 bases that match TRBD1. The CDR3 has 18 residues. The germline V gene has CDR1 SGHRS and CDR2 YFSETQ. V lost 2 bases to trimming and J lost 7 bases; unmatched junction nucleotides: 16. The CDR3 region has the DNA TGCGCCAGCAGCTTAGCCCCCCCCGGGACAGGGGGCTCCTGGGAGCAGTACTTC. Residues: CASSLAPPGTGGSWEQYF.

The CDR3 DNA is TGCAGCGTCCCCACCCGGGGACAGGGGAACACCGGGGAGCTGTTTTTT. It translates to CSVPTRGQGNTGELFF. This chain connects TRBV29-1 to TRBJ2-2; TRBD1 matches at 9 bases. CDR1 and CDR2 from the germline V gene are SQVTM and ANQGSEA. Unmatched junction bases numbered 9, after V lost 6 bases and J lost 1 base. This CDR3 has 16 amino acids.

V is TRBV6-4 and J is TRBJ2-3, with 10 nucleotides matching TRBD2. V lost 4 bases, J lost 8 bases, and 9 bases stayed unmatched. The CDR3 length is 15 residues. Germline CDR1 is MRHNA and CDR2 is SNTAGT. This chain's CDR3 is CASSAVAGTSVTQYF. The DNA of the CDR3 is TGTGCCAGCAGTGCCGTCGCCGGGACTAGCGTTACGCAGTATTTT.

CDR3 nucleotides: TGTGCCAGCAGCCTCCGGACAGGCAACTATGGCTACACCTTC. The encoded protein is CASSLRTGNYGYTF. The chain recombines TRBV5-4 with TRBJ1-2, with 7 bases that match TRBD1. The CDR3 spans 14 residues. Trimming removed 4 bases from V and 2 bases from J; junction bases left unmatched: 5. CDR1 is SGHNT and CDR2 is YYREEE in the germline V gene (reference sequence).

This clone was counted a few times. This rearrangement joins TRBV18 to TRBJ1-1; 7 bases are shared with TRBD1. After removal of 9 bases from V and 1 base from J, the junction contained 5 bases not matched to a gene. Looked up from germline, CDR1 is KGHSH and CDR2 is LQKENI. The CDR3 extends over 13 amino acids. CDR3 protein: CASTGQANTEAFF. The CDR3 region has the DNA TGTGCCAGTACTGGACAGGCGAACACTGAAGCTTTCTTT.

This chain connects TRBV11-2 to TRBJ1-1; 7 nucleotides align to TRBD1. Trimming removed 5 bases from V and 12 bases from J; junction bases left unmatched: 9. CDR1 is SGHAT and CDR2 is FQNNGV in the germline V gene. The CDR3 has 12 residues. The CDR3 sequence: CASSRQGLETFF. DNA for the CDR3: TGTGCCAGCAGCCGACAGGGACTCGAAACTTTCTTT.

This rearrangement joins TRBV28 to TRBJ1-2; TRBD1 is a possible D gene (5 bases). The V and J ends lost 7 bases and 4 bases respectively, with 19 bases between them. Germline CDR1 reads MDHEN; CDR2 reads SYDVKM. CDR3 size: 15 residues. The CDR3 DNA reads TGTGCCAGCACCACGTGGGGGGGGAGCAGCTATGGCTACACCTTC. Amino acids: CASTTWGGSSYGYTF.

The CDR3, as DNA: TGTGCCAGCAGCTTAGTCCGGACTAGAACCTACGAGCAGTACTTC. Protein product: CASSLVRTRTYEQYF. The chain employs TRBV11-2 and TRBJ2-5; 7 positions match TRBD2. The DNA end is more similar to TRBJ2-7, so the J call may be wrong. CDR1 and CDR2 from the germline V gene are SGHAT and FQNNGV. CDR3 length equals 15 residues.

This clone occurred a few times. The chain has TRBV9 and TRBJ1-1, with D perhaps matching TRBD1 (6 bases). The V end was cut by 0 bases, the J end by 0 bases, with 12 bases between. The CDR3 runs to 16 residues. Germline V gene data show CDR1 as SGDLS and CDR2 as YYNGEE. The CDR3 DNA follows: TGTGCCAGCAGCGTAGAGGACAGTCTCATGAACACTGAAGCTTTCTTT. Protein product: CASSVEDSLMNTEAFF.

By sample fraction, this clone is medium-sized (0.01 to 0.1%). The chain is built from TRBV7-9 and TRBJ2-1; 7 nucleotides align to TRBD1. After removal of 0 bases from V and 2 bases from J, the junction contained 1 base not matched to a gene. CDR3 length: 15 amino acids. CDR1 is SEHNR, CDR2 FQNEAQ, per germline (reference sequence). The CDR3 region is CASSLAQGAYNEQFF. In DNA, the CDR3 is TGTGCCAGCAGCTTAGCCCAGGGGGCCTACAATGAGCAGTTCTTC.

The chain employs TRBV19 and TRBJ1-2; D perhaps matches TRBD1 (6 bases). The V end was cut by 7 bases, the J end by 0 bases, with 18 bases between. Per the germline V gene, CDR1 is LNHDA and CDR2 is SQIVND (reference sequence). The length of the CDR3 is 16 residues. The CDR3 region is CASNTQPGQSNYGYTF. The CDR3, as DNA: TGTGCCAGTAACACCCAACCGGGACAATCTAACTATGGCTACACCTTC.

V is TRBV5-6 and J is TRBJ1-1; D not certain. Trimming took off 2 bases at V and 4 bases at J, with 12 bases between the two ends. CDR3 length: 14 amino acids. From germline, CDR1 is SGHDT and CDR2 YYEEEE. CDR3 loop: CASSFPREATEAFF. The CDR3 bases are TGTGCCAGCAGCTTCCCACGGGAGGCCACTGAAGCTTTCTTT. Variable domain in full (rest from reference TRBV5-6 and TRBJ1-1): DAGVTQSPTHLIKTRGQQVTLRCSPKSGHDTVSWYQQALGQGPQFIFQYYEEEERQRGNFPDRFSGHQFPNYSSELNVNALLLGDSALYLCASSFPREATEAFFGQGTRLTVV.

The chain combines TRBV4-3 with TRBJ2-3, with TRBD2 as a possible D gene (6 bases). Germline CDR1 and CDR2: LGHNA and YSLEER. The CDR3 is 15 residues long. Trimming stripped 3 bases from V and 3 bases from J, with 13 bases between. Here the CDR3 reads CASSHQLAGTDTQYF. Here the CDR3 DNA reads TGCGCCAGCAGCCACCAACTGGCGGGGACAGATACGCAGTATTTT.

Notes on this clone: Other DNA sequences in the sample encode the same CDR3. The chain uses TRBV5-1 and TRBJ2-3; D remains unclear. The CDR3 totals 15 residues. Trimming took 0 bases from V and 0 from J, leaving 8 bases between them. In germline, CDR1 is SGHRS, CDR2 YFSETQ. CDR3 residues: CASSLGGTSTDTQYF. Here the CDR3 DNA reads TGCGCCAGCAGCTTGGGAGGTACTAGCACAGATACGCAGTATTTT.

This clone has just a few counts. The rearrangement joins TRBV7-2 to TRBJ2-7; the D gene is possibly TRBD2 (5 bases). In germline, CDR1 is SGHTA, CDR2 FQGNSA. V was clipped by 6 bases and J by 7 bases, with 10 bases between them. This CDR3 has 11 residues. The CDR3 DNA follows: TGTGCCAGCAGACGGGATGGGGAGCAGTACTTC. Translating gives CASRRDGEQYF.

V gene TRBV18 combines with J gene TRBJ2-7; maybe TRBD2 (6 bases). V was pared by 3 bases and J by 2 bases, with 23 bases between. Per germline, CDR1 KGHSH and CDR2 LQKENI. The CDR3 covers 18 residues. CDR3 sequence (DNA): TGTGCCAGCTCACCGGTTCCAGGTGCGGGAACTGGAACCTACGAGCAGTACTTC. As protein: CASSPVPGAGTGTYEQYF.

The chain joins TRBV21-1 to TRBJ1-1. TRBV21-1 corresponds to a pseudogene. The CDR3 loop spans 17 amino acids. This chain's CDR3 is CASSKAKRAGKNTEAFF. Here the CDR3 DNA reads TGTGCCAGCAGCAAGGCCAAAAGGGCGGGGAAGAACACTGAAGCTTTCTTT.

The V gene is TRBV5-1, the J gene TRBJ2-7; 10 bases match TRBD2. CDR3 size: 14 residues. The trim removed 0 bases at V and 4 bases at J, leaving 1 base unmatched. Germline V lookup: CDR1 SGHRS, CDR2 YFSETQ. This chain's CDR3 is CASSLETSGYEQYF. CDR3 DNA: TGCGCCAGCAGCTTGGAGACTAGCGGGTACGAGCAGTACTTC.

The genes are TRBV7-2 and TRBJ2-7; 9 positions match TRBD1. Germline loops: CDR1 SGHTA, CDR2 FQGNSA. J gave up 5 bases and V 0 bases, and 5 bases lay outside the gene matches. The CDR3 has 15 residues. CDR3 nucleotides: TGTGCCAGCAGCTTAGCTCCGGGACAGGGAAACGAGCAGTACTTC. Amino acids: CASSLAPGQGNEQYF.

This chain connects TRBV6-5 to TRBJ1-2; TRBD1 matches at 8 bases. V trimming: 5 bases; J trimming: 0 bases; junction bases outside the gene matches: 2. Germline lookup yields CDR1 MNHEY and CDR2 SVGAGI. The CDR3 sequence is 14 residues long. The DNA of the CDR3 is TGTGCCAGCAGTAACAGGGGGGCTAACTATGGCTACACCTTC. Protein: CASSNRGANYGYTF.

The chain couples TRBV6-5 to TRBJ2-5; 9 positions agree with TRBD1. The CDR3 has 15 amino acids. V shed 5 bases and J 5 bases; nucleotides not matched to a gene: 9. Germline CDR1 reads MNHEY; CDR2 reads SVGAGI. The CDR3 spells CASSVQQGAFETQYF. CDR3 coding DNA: TGTGCCAGCAGTGTACAACAGGGGGCCTTTGAGACCCAGTACTTC.

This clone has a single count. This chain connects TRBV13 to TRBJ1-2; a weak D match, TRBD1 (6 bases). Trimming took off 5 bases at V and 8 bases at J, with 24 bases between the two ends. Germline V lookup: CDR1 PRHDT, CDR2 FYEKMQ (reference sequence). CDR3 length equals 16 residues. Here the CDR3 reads CASSDLRSKGGEGYTF. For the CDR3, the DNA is TGTGCCAGCAGCGACCTCCGGAGTAAGGGGGGGGAAGGCTACACCTTC.

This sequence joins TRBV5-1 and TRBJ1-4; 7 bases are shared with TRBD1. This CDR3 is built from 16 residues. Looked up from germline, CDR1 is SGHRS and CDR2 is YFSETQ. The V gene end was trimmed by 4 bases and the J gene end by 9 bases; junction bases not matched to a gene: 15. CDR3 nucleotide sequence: TGCGCCAGCAGCCAACAGGGGAATAACTATGGTAAAAAACTGTTTTTT. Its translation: CASSQQGNNYGKKLFF.

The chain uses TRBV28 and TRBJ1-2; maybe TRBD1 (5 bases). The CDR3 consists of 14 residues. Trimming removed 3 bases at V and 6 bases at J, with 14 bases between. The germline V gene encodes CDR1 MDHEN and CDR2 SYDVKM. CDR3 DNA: TGTGCCAGCAGTTTCGGGGTGCGGGGCGATGGCTACACCTTC. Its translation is CASSFGVRGDGYTF.

The DNA of the CDR3 is TGTGCCAGCAGTCTCCGGGACAGGGGCTCCTACGAGCAGTACTTC. Protein sequence: CASSLRDRGSYEQYF. The genes are TRBV6-5 and TRBJ2-7; 10 bases fit TRBD1. The CDR3 totals 15 residues. Germline V gene data show CDR1 as MNHEY and CDR2 as SVGAGI. Trimming removed 5 bases from V and 0 bases from J; junction bases left unmatched: 4.

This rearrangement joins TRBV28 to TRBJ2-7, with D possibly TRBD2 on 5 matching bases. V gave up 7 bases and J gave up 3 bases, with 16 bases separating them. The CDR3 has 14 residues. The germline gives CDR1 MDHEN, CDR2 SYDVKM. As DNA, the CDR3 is TGTGCCAGCATGTCAGCGGTGACCTACTACGAGCAGTACTTC. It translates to CASMSAVTYYEQYF.